This T cell receptor (beta chain) derives from a study of T-cell memory formation after mild COVID-19. This clonotype was picked up many times. Its ends do not fully match the called genes, so a read error is possible. TCRdb fed the 5' RACE reads into MiXCR, producing one record per CDR3 protein. The sample carries roughly 300,000 distinct CDR3 sequences, roughly 17% recorded once. The TCR originated in a man aged 18 to 29 who had mild COVID-19 (a few samples of this study predate the infection). Cell type and time point are not known. Sequences were obtained from PBMCs or a T cell subset sorted from them (not recorded which).

The CDR3 DNA reads TGTGCCAGCAGTTACTCCCGGGACAGAGAAAAATTC. Amino acid sequence: CASSYSRDREKF. V is TRBV7-2 and J is TRBJ1-2, with TRBD1 identical over 7 bases. The CDR3 sequence is 12 residues long. Germline-derived CDR1 and CDR2 are SGHTA and FQGNSA.